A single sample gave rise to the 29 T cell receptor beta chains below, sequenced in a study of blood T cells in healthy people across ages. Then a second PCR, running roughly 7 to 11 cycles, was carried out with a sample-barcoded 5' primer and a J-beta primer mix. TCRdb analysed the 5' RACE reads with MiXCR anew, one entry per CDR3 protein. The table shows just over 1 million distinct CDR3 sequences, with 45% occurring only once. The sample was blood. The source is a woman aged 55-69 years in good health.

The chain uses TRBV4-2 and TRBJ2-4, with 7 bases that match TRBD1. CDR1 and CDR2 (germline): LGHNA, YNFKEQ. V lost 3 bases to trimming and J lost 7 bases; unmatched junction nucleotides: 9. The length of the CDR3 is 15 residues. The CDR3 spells CASSHPDRDSNIQYF. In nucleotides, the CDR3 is TGTGCCAGCAGCCACCCGGACCGGGACAGCAACATTCAGTACTTC.

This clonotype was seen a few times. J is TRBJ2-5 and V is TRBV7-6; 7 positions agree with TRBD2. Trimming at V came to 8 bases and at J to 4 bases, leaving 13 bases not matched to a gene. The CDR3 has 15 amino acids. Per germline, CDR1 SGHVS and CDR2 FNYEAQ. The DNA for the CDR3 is TGTGCCAGCGGAATTCAGGGCGGGAGCCCAGAGACCCAGTACTTC. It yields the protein CASGIQGGSPETQYF.

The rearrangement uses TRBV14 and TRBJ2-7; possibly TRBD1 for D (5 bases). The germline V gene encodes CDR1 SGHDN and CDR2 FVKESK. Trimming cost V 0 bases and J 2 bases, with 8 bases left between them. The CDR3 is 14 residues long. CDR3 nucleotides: TGTGCCAGCAGCCAAGAGGTAGGGGCCTACGAGCAGTACTTC. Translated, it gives CASSQEVGAYEQYF.

CDR3 nucleotides: TGCGCCAGCAGTGATGAAGCCACCGAGGATACGCAGTATTTT. Translation: CASSDEATEDTQYF. The chain couples TRBV10-1 to TRBJ2-3; no firm D call. This CDR3 has 14 residues. Germline CDR1 reads WNHNN; CDR2 reads SYGVQD (reference sequence). The V end was cut by 3 bases, the J end by 6 bases, with 13 bases between.

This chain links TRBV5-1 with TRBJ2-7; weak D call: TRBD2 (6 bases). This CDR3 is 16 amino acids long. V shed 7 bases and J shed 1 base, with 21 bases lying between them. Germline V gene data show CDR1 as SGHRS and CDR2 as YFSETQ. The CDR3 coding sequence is TGCGCCAGCCTCCAGGAGGGAGCCGCCAGGTCCTACGAGCAGTACTTC. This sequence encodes CASLQEGAARSYEQYF.

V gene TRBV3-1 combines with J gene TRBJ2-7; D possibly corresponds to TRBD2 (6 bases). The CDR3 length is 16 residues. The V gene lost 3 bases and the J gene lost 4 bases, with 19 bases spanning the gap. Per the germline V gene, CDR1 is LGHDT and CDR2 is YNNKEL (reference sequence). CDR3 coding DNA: TGTGCCAGCAGCCAGACAGCCATGGGGAGGCGGTACGAGCAGTACTTC. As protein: CASSQTAMGRRYEQYF.

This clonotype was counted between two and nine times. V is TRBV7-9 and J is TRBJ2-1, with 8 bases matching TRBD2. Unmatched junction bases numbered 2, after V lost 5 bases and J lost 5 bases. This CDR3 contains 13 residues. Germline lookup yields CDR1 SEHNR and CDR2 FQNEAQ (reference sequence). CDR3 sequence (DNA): TGTGCCAGCAGCGTTAGCGGGGACAATGAGCAGTTCTTC. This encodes CASSVSGDNEQFF.

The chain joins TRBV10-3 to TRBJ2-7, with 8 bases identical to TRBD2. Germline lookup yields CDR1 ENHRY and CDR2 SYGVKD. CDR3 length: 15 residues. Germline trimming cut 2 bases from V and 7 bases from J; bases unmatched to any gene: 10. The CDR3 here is CAISEAGLGHNEQYF. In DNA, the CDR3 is TGTGCCATCAGTGAGGCGGGACTAGGCCACAATGAGCAGTACTTC.

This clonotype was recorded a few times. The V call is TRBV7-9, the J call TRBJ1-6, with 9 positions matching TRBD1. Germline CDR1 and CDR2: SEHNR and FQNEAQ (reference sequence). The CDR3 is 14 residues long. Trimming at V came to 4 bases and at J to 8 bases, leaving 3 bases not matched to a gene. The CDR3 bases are TGTGCCAGCAGCTCGGGACAGGGCCATTCACCCCTCCACTTT. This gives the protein CASSSGQGHSPLHF. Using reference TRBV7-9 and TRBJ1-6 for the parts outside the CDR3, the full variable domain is DTGVSQNPRHKITKRGQNVTFRCDPISEHNRLYWYRQTLGQGPEFLTYFQNEAQLEKSRLLSDRFSAERPKGSFSTLEIQRTEQGDSAMYLCASSSGQGHSPLHFGNGTRLTVT.

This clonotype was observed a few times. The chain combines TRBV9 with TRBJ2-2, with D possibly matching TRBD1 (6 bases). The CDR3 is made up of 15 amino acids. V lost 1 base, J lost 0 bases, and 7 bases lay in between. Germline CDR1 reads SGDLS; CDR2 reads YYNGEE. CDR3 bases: TGTGCCAGCAGCGTAACAGGGTCGAACACCGGGGAGCTGTTTTTT. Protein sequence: CASSVTGSNTGELFF.

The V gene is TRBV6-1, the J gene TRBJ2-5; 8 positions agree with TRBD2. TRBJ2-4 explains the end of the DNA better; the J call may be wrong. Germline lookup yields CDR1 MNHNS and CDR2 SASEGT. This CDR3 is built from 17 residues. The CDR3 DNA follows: TGTGCCAGCAGTGAAGCGTTGAAGCGGGAGAACGCGAACATTCAGTACTTC. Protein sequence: CASSEALKRENANIQYF.

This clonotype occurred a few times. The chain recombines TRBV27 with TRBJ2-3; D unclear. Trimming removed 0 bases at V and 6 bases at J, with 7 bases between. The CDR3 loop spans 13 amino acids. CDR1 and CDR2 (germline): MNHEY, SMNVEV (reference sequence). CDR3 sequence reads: CASSLSFPDTQYF. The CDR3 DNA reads TGTGCCAGCAGTTTATCATTTCCCGATACGCAGTATTTT.

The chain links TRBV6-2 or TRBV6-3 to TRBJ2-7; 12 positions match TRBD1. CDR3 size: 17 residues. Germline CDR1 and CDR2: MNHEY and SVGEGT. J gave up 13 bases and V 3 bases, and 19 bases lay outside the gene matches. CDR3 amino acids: CASSYIRDRGLRGTHYF. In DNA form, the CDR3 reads TGTGCCAGCAGTTATATCCGGGACAGGGGGCTTAGGGGAACCCACTACTTC.

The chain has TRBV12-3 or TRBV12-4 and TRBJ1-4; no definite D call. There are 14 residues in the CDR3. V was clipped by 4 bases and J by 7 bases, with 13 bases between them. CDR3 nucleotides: TGTGCCAGCAGTTCAGAAACTTCCCTTGAAAAACTGTTTTTT. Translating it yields CASSSETSLEKLFF.

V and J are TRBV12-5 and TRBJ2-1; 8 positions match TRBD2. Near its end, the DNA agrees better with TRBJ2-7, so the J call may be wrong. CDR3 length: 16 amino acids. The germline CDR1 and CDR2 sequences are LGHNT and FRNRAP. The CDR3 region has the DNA TGTGCTAGTGGTTTCACCGGGACTAGGAGGTACAATGAGCAGTACTTC. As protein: CASGFTGTRRYNEQYF.

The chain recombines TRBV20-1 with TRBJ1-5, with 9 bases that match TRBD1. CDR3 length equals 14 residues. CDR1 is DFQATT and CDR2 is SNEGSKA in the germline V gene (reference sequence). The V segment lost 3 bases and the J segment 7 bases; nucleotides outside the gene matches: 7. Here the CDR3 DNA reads TGCAGTGCTAGTAGGACAGGGGTCCACCAGCCCCAGCATTTT. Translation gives CSASRTGVHQPQHF.

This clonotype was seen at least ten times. In DNA form, the CDR3 reads TGCAGTGCTAAGACAGGTTTCCGCGAGCAGTACTTC. This sequence encodes CSAKTGFREQYF. The J gene is TRBJ2-7, the V gene TRBV20-1; D may be TRBD1 (6 bases). Trimming took off 4 bases at V and 6 bases at J, with 13 bases between the two ends. Germline lookup yields CDR1 DFQATT and CDR2 SNEGSKA (reference sequence). The length of the CDR3 is 12 residues.

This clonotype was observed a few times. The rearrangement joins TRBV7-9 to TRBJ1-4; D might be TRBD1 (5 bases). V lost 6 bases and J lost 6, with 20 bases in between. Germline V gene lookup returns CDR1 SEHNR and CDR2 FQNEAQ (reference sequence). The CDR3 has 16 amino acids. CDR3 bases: TGTGCCAGCAGTTCAAGGGGAGAAGGGGTGCATGAAAAACTGTTTTTT. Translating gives CASSSRGEGVHEKLFF.

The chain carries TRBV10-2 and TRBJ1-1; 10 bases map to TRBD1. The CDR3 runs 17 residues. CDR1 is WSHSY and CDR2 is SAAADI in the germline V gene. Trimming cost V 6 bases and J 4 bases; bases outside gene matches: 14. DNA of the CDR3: TGCGCCAGCAGGCGTGGGACAGGGGAGTTAGTTTGCACTGAAGCTTTCTTT. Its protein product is CASRRGTGELVCTEAFF.

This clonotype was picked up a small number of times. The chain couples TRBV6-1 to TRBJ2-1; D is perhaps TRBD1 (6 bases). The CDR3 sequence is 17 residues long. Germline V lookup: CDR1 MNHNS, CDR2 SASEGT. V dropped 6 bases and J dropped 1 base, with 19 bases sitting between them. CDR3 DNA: TGTGCCAGCAGCGCGCCCCAGGGGTCCCATTCCTACAATGAGCAGTTCTTC. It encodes CASSAPQGSHSYNEQFF.

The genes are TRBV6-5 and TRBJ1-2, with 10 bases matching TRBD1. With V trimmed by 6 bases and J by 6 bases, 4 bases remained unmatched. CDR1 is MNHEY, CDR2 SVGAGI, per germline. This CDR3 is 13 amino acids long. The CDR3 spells CASRQGTGDGYTF. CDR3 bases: TGTGCCAGCAGACAAGGGACAGGGGATGGCTACACCTTC.

The CDR3: CASSQDGTDDYGYTF. CDR3 DNA: TGCGCCAGCAGCCAGGACGGGACCGACGACTATGGCTACACCTTC. The chain joins TRBV4-1 to TRBJ1-2, with D possibly being TRBD1 (5 bases). V was cut by 3 bases and J by 3 bases, with 14 bases left in between. This CDR3 is built from 15 residues. In germline, CDR1 is MGHRA, CDR2 YSYEKL.

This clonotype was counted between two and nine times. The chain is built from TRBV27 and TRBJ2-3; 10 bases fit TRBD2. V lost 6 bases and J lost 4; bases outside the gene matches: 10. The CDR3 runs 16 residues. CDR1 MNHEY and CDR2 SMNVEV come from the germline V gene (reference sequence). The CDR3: CASSPRGLAPSDTQYF. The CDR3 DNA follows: TGTGCCAGCAGCCCTAGGGGACTAGCGCCATCAGATACGCAGTATTTT.

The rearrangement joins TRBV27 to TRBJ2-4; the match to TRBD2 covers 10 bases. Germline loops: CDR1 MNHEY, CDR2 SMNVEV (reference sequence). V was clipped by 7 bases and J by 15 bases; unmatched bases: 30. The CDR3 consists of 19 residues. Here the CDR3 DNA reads TGTGCCAGCACGTTCGACAGGAATGCCCCCGGGACTAGCGACTACGAGCGGTACTTC. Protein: CASTFDRNAPGTSDYERYF.

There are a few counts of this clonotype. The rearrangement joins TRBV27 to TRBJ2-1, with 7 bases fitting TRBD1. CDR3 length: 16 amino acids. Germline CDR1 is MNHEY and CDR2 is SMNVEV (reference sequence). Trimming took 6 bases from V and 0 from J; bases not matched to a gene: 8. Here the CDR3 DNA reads TGTGCCAGCAGCCCTACAGGGGTTCCCTCCTACAATGAGCAGTTCTTC. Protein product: CASSPTGVPSYNEQFF.

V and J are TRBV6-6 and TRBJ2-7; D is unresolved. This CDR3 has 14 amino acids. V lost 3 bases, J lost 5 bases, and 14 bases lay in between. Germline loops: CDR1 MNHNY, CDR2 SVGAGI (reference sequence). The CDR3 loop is CASSYRHRVDEQYF. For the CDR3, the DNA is TGTGCCAGCAGTTATCGACACAGAGTTGACGAGCAGTACTTC.

CDR3 amino acids: CASSQDWDIPDTQYF. For the CDR3, the DNA is TGTGCCAGCAGCCAAGATTGGGACATCCCAGATACGCAGTATTTT. This chain links TRBV3-1 with TRBJ2-3; D might be TRBD1 (6 bases). The V end lost 0 bases, the J end lost 4 bases, and 11 bases lay between the germline ends. CDR1 is LGHDT and CDR2 is YNNKEL in the germline V gene (reference sequence). CDR3 size: 15 residues.

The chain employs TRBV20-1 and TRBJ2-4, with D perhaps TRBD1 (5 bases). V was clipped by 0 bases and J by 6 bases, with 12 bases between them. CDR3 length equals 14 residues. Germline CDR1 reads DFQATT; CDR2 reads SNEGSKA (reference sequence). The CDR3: CSARDFSQGNIQYF. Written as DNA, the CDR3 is TGCAGTGCTAGAGATTTTAGCCAGGGAAACATTCAGTACTTC.

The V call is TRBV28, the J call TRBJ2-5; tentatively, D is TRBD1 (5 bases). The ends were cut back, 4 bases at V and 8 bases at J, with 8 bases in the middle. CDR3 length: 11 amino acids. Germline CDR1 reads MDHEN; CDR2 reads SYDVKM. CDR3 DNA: TGTGCCAGCAGTTCCAGGGCTACCCAGTACTTC. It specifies CASSSRATQYF.